This T cell receptor (beta chain) was sequenced for a study of shared clonotypes between healthy human individuals. Broader study findings: Among donors, sharing of clonotypes was expected to be affected by sequencing depth.

Concerning this clone: No antigen is known for it.

DNA at around 190 ng, tens of thousands of T cell genomes, went into sorted-subset replicate PCRs. Source study methods: ImmunoSEQ gave junction-only sequences without quality scores, so filtering differed. Libraries were prepared by immunoSEQ multiplex PCR; TCRdb keeps only in-frame clonotypes and omits some of them. D and trimming come from the DNA, and the V and J calls and clone size come from that table. The sample holds some 2,100,000 clones, approximately 96% seen once. V lost 0 bases and J lost 9, with 15 bases in between. CDR1 and CDR2 (germline): MGHRA, YSYEKL. The CDR3 consists of 15 residues.

V gene TRBV4-1 combines with J gene TRBJ2-1; D perhaps matches TRBD1 (5 bases). Sequencing used naive CD4+ T cells sorted from blood. Noted subset: CD45RA+ positively selected. This receptor was identified in a man aged 18 to 30 in good health. In DNA, the CDR3 is TGCGCCAGCAGCCAAGAGGCTAGTTTCCAGGGTGAGCAGTTCTTC. Its protein product is CASSQEASFQGEQFF.